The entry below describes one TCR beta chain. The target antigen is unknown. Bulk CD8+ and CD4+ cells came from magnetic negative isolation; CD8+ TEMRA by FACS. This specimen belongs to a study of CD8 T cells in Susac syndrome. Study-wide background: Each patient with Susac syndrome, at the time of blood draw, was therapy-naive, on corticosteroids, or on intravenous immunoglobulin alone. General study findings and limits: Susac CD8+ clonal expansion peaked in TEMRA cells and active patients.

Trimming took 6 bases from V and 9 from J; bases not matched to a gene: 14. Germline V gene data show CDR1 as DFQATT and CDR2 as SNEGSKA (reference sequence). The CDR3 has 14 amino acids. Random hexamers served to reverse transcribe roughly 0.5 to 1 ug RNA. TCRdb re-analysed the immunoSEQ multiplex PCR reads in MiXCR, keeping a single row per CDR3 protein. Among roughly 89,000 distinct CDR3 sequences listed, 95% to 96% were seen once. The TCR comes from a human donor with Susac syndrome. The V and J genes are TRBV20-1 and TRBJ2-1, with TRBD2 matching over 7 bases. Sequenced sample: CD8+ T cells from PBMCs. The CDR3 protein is CSAAGGSGEGEQFF. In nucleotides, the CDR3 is TGCAGTGCCGCCGGGGGGAGTGGTGAGGGTGAGCAGTTCTTC.